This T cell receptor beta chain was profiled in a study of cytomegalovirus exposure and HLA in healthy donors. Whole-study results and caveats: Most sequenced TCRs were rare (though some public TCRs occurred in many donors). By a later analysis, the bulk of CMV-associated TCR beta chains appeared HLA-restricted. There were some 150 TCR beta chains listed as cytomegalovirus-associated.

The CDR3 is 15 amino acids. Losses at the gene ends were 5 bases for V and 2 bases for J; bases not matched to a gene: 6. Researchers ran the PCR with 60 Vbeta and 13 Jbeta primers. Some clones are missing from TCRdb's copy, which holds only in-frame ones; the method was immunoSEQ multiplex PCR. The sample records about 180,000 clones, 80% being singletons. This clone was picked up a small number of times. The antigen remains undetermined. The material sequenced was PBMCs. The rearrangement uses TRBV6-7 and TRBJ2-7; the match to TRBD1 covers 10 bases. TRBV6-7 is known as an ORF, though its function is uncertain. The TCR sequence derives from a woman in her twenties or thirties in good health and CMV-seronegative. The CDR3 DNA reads TGTGCCAGCAGTGGGGACAGGGGACCCCCCTACGAGCAGTACTTC. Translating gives CASSGDRGPPYEQYF.